The clone carrying this T cell receptor beta chain was seen at least ten times. Germline DNA was also extracted, and blood RNA was taken from unsorted whole blood. Around 4.1 milliliters of peripheral blood were collected before surgery. The sample is drawn from a study of tumor-infiltrating lymphocytes in primary liver carcinoma. Researchers generated TCR beta cDNA from approximately 520 ng of total RNA, relying on a constant-region primer. TCR beta libraries came from three nested multiplex PCR rounds using slightly modified ARM-PCR. In the first two PCR rounds, TRBV1-TRBV30 forward primers were paired with a C-beta reverse primer, and each round lasted roughly 9 cycles. TCRdb independently ran MiXCR on the multiplex PCR reads; one entry per CDR3 protein. The sample holds about 320,000 distinct CDR3 sequences, 50% to 70% seen once. The CDR3 spans 15 residues. V lost 5 bases and J 2 bases, leaving 13 bases between the germline ends.

The clonotype comes from a middle-aged man with primary liver carcinoma and hepatitis B virus infection. Specimen: peripheral blood. The rearrangement uses TRBV12-3 or TRBV12-4 and TRBJ1-5, with a weak D call TRBD1 (6 bases). The CDR3 coding sequence is TGTGCCAGCAGTCCAAGGGGGAAGCGCAATCAGCCCCAGCATTTT. It is translated as CASSPRGKRNQPQHF.